This entry lists 28 T cell receptor beta chains sequenced from one sample in a study of blood T cells in healthy people across ages. Alongside a J-beta primer mix, a sample-barcoded 5' primer served in a second PCR lasting about 7 to 11 cycles. TCRdb fed the 5' RACE reads into MiXCR, producing one record per CDR3 protein. The sample has a few hundred thousand distinct CDR3 sequences, approximately 27% seen once; the top ten hold about a fifth. Sequenced input: blood. The receptors were sampled from a woman in her 70s in good health.

Regarding this clonotype: The missing conserved phenylalanine or tryptophan at the end of this CDR3 makes a read error likely. V usage is TRBV5-1 and J usage is TRBJ1-6; 8 positions agree with TRBD1. J lost 7 bases, V lost 0 bases, and 0 bases had no gene match. The length of the CDR3 is 14 residues. Per the germline V gene, CDR1 is SGHRS and CDR2 is YFSETQ. This chain's CDR3 is CASSLGTGNSPLHS. DNA for the CDR3: TGCGCCAGCAGCTTGGGGACAGGGAATTCACCCCTCCACTCT.

In regard to this clonotype: The junction departs from the called germline gene at one end, perhaps through a read error. DNA for the CDR3: TGTGCCAGCAGCTTGGACCGGGGTTGGGACTACGAGCGGTACTTC. Translation gives CASSLDRGWDYERYF. This chain links TRBV5-5 with TRBJ2-7, with 7 bases aligning to TRBD2. Germline V gene sequence: CDR1 SGHKS, CDR2 YYEKEE (reference sequence). The CDR3 extends over 15 amino acids. The full variable domain, with the rest looked up from reference TRBV5-5 and TRBJ2-7, is DAGVTQSPTHLIKTRGQQVTLRCSPISGHKSVSWYQQVLGQGPQFIFQYYEKEERGRGNFPDRFSARQFPNYSSELNVNALLLGDSALYLCASSLDRGWDYERYFGPGTRLTVT.

This clonotype has only a few counts. The chain's CDR3 is CSARLTGGWETQYF. DNA of the CDR3: TGCAGTGCTCGGCTGACAGGGGGCTGGGAGACCCAGTACTTC. The chain joins TRBV20-1 to TRBJ2-5; 10 nucleotides agree with TRBD1. This CDR3 contains 14 residues. In germline, CDR1 is DFQATT, CDR2 SNEGSKA (reference sequence). The junction had 8 bases not matched to a gene; V was cut back by 5 bases and J by 5 bases.

The chain couples TRBV2 to TRBJ2-5; D is possibly TRBD2 (6 bases). The CDR3 is made up of 13 amino acids. V lost 6 bases and J 7 bases, leaving 15 bases between the germline ends. Germline V gene lookup returns CDR1 SNHLY and CDR2 FYNNEI. The CDR3 sequence is CASRAAGRGTQYF. The CDR3 region has the DNA TGTGCCAGCAGAGCCGCGGGGAGAGGGACCCAGTACTTC.

This sequence joins TRBV6-4 and TRBJ2-5; no definite D call. The CDR3 totals 12 residues. The germline V gene has CDR1 MRHNA and CDR2 SNTAGT. Trimming removed 3 bases at V and 5 bases at J, with 7 bases between. CDR3 nucleotide sequence: TGTGCCAGCAGTGAAGGGATGGAGACCCAGTACTTC. This translates into CASSEGMETQYF.

This clonotype appeared a few times. The CDR3 here is CASSLGRGIYNEQFF. In DNA, the CDR3 is TGTGCCAGCAGTTTAGGCAGGGGAATATACAATGAGCAGTTCTTC. The rearrangement uses TRBV12-3 or TRBV12-4 and TRBJ2-1; TRBD1 is a possible D gene (6 bases). V lost 1 base to trimming and J lost 4 bases, with 11 bases between them. The CDR3 extends over 15 amino acids.

The chain uses TRBV11-2 and TRBJ1-6, with D possibly matching TRBD1 (5 bases). The ends were cut back, 2 bases at V and 8 bases at J, with 16 bases in the middle. Germline-derived CDR1 and CDR2 are SGHAT and FQNNGV. CDR3 length: 16 residues. This CDR3 is CASSLLAGLMDSPLHF. As DNA, the CDR3 is TGTGCCAGCAGCTTATTGGCAGGGCTTATGGATTCACCCCTCCACTTT.

The chain joins TRBV7-9 to TRBJ2-5; TRBD2 aligns across 8 bases. This CDR3 comprises 15 residues. The J segment lost 4 bases and the V segment lost 0 bases, leaving 4 bases of the junction unmatched. From germline, CDR1 is SEHNR and CDR2 FQNEAQ (reference sequence). As DNA, the CDR3 is TGTGCCAGCAGCTTAGCTACGGGGGGGGTAGAGACCCAGTACTTC. Translating gives CASSLATGGVETQYF. Complete variable domain (other parts from reference TRBV7-9 and TRBJ2-5): DTGVSQNPRHKITKRGQNVTFRCDPISEHNRLYWYRQTLGQGPEFLTYFQNEAQLEKSRLLSDRFSAERPKGSFSTLEIQRTEQGDSAMYLCASSLATGGVETQYFGPGTRLLVL.

The rearrangement joins TRBV5-1 to TRBJ2-5, with D possibly being TRBD1 (5 bases). The CDR3 runs 13 residues. Germline V gene lookup returns CDR1 SGHRS and CDR2 YFSETQ. The V end was cut by 7 bases, the J end by 0 bases, with 10 bases between. The DNA for the CDR3 is TGCGCCAGCGCAGACAGCGACCAAGAGACCCAGTACTTC. Protein product: CASADSDQETQYF. The full variable domain, with the rest looked up from reference TRBV5-1 and TRBJ2-5, is KAGVTQTPRYLIKTRGQQVTLSCSPISGHRSVSWYQQTPGQGLQFLFEYFSETQRNKGNFPGRFSGRQFSNSRSEMNVSTLELGDSALYLCASADSDQETQYFGPGTRLLVL.

This clonotype was counted at least ten times. The chain links TRBV20-1 to TRBJ2-5; 14 bases align to TRBD2. The CDR3 loop spans 14 amino acids. Losses at the gene ends were 5 bases for V and 2 bases for J; bases not matched to a gene: 1. The germline V gene has CDR1 DFQATT and CDR2 SNEGSKA (reference sequence). This CDR3 reads CSARTSGGQETQYF. The CDR3 DNA follows: TGCAGTGCTCGGACTAGCGGGGGGCAAGAGACCCAGTACTTC.

The V and J genes are TRBV12-3 or TRBV12-4 and TRBJ2-3, with D tentatively TRBD2 (6 bases). V dropped 7 bases and J dropped 0 bases, with 14 bases sitting between them. The length of the CDR3 is 15 residues. In DNA, the CDR3 is TGTGCCAGCACCCAAAGGGAGGCCAGCACAGATACGCAGTATTTT. Translation: CASTQREASTDTQYF.

Only a few counts were recorded for this clonotype. This chain connects TRBV30 to TRBJ1-1, with D tentatively TRBD1 (5 bases). This CDR3 is 12 amino acids long. Germline V lookup: CDR1 GTSNPN, CDR2 SVGIG (reference sequence). The ends were cut back, 3 bases at V and 9 bases at J, with 14 bases in the middle. The CDR3 loop reads CAWRSGGLQAFF. DNA for the CDR3: TGTGCCTGGAGGTCTGGGGGGTTGCAAGCTTTCTTT.

This chain links TRBV5-1 with TRBJ2-7; 11 nucleotides line up with TRBD1. CDR3 size: 16 residues. V lost 1 base to trimming and J lost 5 bases; unmatched junction nucleotides: 8. Per germline, CDR1 SGHRS and CDR2 YFSETQ. The CDR3 reads CASSLNSGQGGHEQYF. The CDR3 nucleotides are TGCGCCAGCAGCTTGAATTCGGGACAGGGGGGCCACGAGCAGTACTTC.

The chain has TRBV5-4 and TRBJ2-3; possibly TRBD1 or TRBD2 for D (5 bases each). The V end was cut by 10 bases, the J end by 5 bases, with 23 bases between. Per the germline V gene, CDR1 is SGHNT and CDR2 is YYREEE (reference sequence). This CDR3 is built from 15 residues. The CDR3 is CAGTQGPIARDTQYF. The CDR3 nucleotides are TGTGCCGGCACCCAGGGCCCTATAGCGAGAGATACGCAGTATTTT. The variable domain in full, with the rest retrieved from reference TRBV5-4 and TRBJ2-3, is ETGVTQSPTHLIKTRGQQVTLRCSSQSGHNTVSWYQQALGQGPQFIFQYYREEENGRGNFPPRFSGLQFPNYSSELNVNALELDDSALYLCAGTQGPIARDTQYFGPGTRLTVL.

This clonotype was seen only a few times. The chain couples TRBV6-1 to TRBJ2-1, with unresolved D. Trimming cost V 3 bases and J 3 bases, with 12 bases left between them. The CDR3 is 15 residues long. From germline, CDR1 is MNHNS and CDR2 SASEGT. DNA of the CDR3: TGTGCCAGCAGTGAGAGGATGACCTTCTACAATGAGCAGTTCTTC. It encodes CASSERMTFYNEQFF.

This clonotype was seen more than once but under ten times. The chain combines TRBV12-3 or TRBV12-4 with TRBJ2-2, with D possibly being TRBD1 (6 bases). Trimming took off 7 bases at V and 2 bases at J, with 11 bases between the two ends. CDR3 length: 14 residues. The CDR3 loop reads CASNLDRNTGELFF. CDR3 in DNA: TGTGCCAGCAATTTGGACAGAAACACCGGGGAGCTGTTTTTT.

The V call is TRBV10-3, the J call TRBJ1-1, with 7 bases aligning to TRBD1. Germline CDR1 ENHRY, CDR2 SYGVKD. With 3 bases clipped from V and 1 base from J, the junction kept 11 bases outside the gene matches. The CDR3 has 17 residues. CDR3 loop: CAISDRTGPPQNTEAFF. In nucleotides, the CDR3 is TGTGCCATCAGTGATCGGACAGGACCGCCCCAGAACACTGAAGCTTTCTTT.

This clonotype was seen a handful of times. The chain couples TRBV12-3 or TRBV12-4 to TRBJ2-3; TRBD2 matches 11 bases. The CDR3 sequence is 16 residues long. J was trimmed by 3 bases and V by 2 bases; bases with no gene match: 4. CDR3 nucleotide sequence: TGTGCCAGCAGTTTAATAGCGGGGGGGCCGACAGATACGCAGTATTTT. This sequence encodes CASSLIAGGPTDTQYF.

The chain couples TRBV20-1 to TRBJ2-5; D unresolved. The end of the DNA aligns better with TRBJ2-7, so the J call may be wrong. The CDR3 consists of 13 residues. Per the germline V gene, CDR1 is DFQATT and CDR2 is SNEGSKA (reference sequence). In DNA form, the CDR3 reads TGCAGTGCTAGATCATGGGCCTCCTACGAGCAGTACTTC. Translating gives CSARSWASYEQYF.

The chain is built from TRBV9 and TRBJ1-2; no firm D call. The germline CDR1 and CDR2 sequences are SGDLS and YYNGEE. The CDR3 is made up of 16 amino acids. The V gene lost 0 bases and the J gene lost 5 bases, with 17 bases spanning the gap. The DNA for the CDR3 is TGTGCCAGCAGCGTAGATGCGGGTCGCAGAGGGTATGGCTACACCTTC. It encodes CASSVDAGRRGYGYTF.

The genes are TRBV7-2 and TRBJ2-2, with D unresolved. The length of the CDR3 is 16 residues. Trimming took off 6 bases at V and 4 bases at J, with 18 bases between the two ends. Germline V gives CDR1 SGHTA, CDR2 FQGNSA. The CDR3 region has the DNA TGTGCCAGCAGTCCCCTGGGCCCGCTTCTCACCGGGGAGCTGTTTTTT. It encodes CASSPLGPLLTGELFF.

V gene TRBV7-2 combines with J gene TRBJ2-5; 12 bases are shared with TRBD1. With V trimmed by 3 bases and J by 8 bases, 10 bases remained unmatched. This CDR3 comprises 16 residues. Germline CDR1 SGHTA, CDR2 FQGNSA. The CDR3 loop reads CASSLLLGQGAVTQYF. The CDR3 DNA follows: TGTGCCAGCAGCTTGCTCCTGGGACAGGGGGCGGTTACCCAGTACTTC. The full variable domain, rest sourced from reference TRBV7-2 and TRBJ2-5, is GAGVSQSPSNKVTEKGKDVELRCDPISGHTALYWYRQSLGQGLEFLIYFQGNSAPDKSGLPSDRFSAERTGGSVSTLTIQRTQQEDSAVYLCASSLLLGQGAVTQYFGPGTRLLVL.

This clonotype was observed a handful of times. The gene calls are TRBV7-2 and TRBJ2-5; TRBD2 matches at 15 bases. CDR3 length: 19 residues. Trimming cost V 5 bases and J 2 bases; bases outside gene matches: 12. Germline-derived CDR1 and CDR2 are SGHTA and FQGNSA. For the CDR3, the DNA is TGTGCCAGCAGCCTTTCGGGACTAGCGGGGGGTCGGGGGCAAGAGACCCAGTACTTC. Its protein product is CASSLSGLAGGRGQETQYF.

This clonotype has only a few counts. The chain is built from TRBV4-3 and TRBJ1-4; 10 positions agree with TRBD1. J lost 7 bases, V lost 0 bases, and 5 bases had no gene match. CDR1 is LGHNA and CDR2 is YSLEER in the germline V gene. This CDR3 is built from 16 residues. CDR3 loop: CASSQDSWDRGEKLFF. As DNA, the CDR3 is TGCGCCAGCAGCCAAGATTCGTGGGACAGGGGTGAAAAACTGTTTTTT.

The CDR3 coding sequence is TGCGCCAGCAGCTCAACCGGGACAGGGAGTGAGACCCAGTACTTC. Translating gives CASSSTGTGSETQYF. J is TRBJ2-5 and V is TRBV5-1, with TRBD1 matching 9 bases. This CDR3 has 15 amino acids. The ends lost 3 bases at V and 5 bases at J; junction bases unmatched: 8. From germline, CDR1 is SGHRS and CDR2 YFSETQ.

The DNA of the CDR3 is TGTGCCAGTAGTCGACAGGGGGGATTCGATGGCTACACCTTC. Translating it yields CASSRQGGFDGYTF. The chain links TRBV19 to TRBJ1-2; 9 bases agree with TRBD1. The germline V gene has CDR1 LNHDA and CDR2 SQIVND (reference sequence). V lost 5 bases and J lost 6; bases outside the gene matches: 7. The CDR3 is 14 residues long.

This clonotype was picked up many times. The rearrangement joins TRBV7-2 to TRBJ2-1; TRBD2 is a possible D gene (6 bases). Between the trimmed V and J ends, which lost 4 bases and 3 bases, there was a span of 16 bases. The CDR3 totals 16 residues. CDR1 SGHTA and CDR2 FQGNSA come from the germline V gene. The CDR3 loop is CASSSHIGGFYNEQFF. The CDR3 DNA follows: TGTGCCAGCAGCTCCCATATCGGGGGATTCTACAATGAGCAGTTCTTC.

This clonotype was seen just once. A read error is likely, as this CDR3 ends without the conserved phenylalanine or tryptophan. The rearrangement links TRBV19 to TRBJ1-1; no firm D call. In germline, CDR1 is LNHDA, CDR2 SQIVND (reference sequence). The CDR3 covers 11 residues. The V gene lost 6 bases and the J gene lost 2 bases, with 4 bases spanning the gap. CDR3 coding DNA: TGTGCCAGTAGGAGTAACACTGAAGCTTTCTCT. It specifies CASRSNTEAFS.